This T cell receptor (beta chain) emerged from a study of blood T cells in healthy people across ages (dated by TCRdb to between 2014 and 2017). Study-wide context: In model experiments, roughly one uniquely barcoded TCR beta cDNA molecule per two T cells was captured by template switching. To track age-related changes in TCR beta repertoire diversity, the study relied on deep sequencing normalized with unique cDNA molecular identifiers. Four age groups were formed from the donors: young (average 16 years), middle-aged (more than 35), aged (roughly 56) and long-lived (around 82). Donors of different ages were randomly distributed across sequencing lanes to avoid experimental bias. Two additional independent replicas of 1 million unique cDNA reads from the same blood draw were analyzed for two donors (one aged 18 to 30 and one aged 80 or older). General findings and caveats noted by the study authors: Compared with the aged group, the long-lived group had more naive CD4+ T cells, fewer expanded clones and increased TCR diversity, suggesting age selection. Because donor CMV infection status was unknown, age-related changes in expanded clonotypes were potentially confounded. Total diversity estimates from one million sequenced T cells were considered lower bounds and underestimates. As age increased, observed TCR beta diversity per million T cells dropped in a roughly linear way, and a significant reduction was already evident by age about 40. Since profiling was done on bulk unsorted PBMCs, naive and antigen-experienced compartments could not be conclusively compared. A strong correlation was found between observed TCR beta diversity and the percentage of naive T cells measured by flow cytometry.

Measured from the cysteine to the phenylalanine, the CDR3 is 16 residues long. The read is trimmed to its CDR3 DNA, 48 bases read in frame from base 1. CDR1 and CDR2 were assigned from the germline V gene (reference sequence) as SEHNR and FQNEAQ. V is cut back by 4 bases and J by 3 bases, with 9 bases in the junction unmatched. Preparation of the library involved 5' RACE. Sequencer: Illumina HiSeq 2500. A second 7 to 11 cycle PCR used a sample-barcoded 5' primer and a J-beta primer mix. A template-switch 5' adaptor carrying 12 random nucleotides introduced a unique molecular identifier onto each TCR beta cDNA molecule. Each sample yielded at least 2.5 million CDR3-containing paired-end reads. First-strand cDNA synthesis was performed from all RNA using the Mint cDNA synthesis kit, with priming by a TRBC-specific oligonucleotide. All cDNA was treated with uracil-DNA glycosylase and then went through a first 18-cycle PCR with the universal primers M1SS and BC2_uni_R. Regarding the original processing steps: Normalization of each sample was performed by random selection of 1 million high-quality reads, each carrying a distinct molecular identifier. Reads with shared molecular identifiers were discarded instead of being binned into consensus sequences. CDR3 identification, clonotype clustering and error correction used MiTCR with a Q25 quality threshold and the strictest error-elimination algorithm. A nonparametric unseen species model with Euler transformation was used to estimate lower-bound total TCR beta diversity. TCRdb reprocessing: public reads trimmed at Q25 with fastp, clones called with MiXCR, in-frame beta chains kept. Rows merge per CDR3 protein into single entries with the most common DNA and genes. The authors' filters were not applied to this entry. Recorded for this sample are roughly 1,800,000 distinct CDR3 sequences; roughly 52% of them occurred a single time. The biggest ten clones account for over 2% of the sample.

In regard to this clonotype: The specificity of this receptor is unknown. Base qualities are not at hand, and no much larger clone is one base apart.

The roughly 39 donors, aged about 6 to 100 years, were systemically healthy Caucasian individuals from Russia. About 10 milliliters of peripheral blood were drawn from each donor into EDTA-treated Vacutainer tubes. PBMCs were isolated by Ficoll-Paque density-gradient centrifugation, with at least 6 million obtained per sample. Total RNA was extracted from PBMCs with Trizol reagent, with at least 6 micrograms obtained per sample. The percentages of naive CD45RAhigh/CD27high T cells were determined by flow cytometry on a PBMC aliquot from every donor. The TCR sequence derives from a woman in her forties in good health. Material: blood. The chain is assembled from TRBV7-9 and TRBJ2-3, and 8 junctional nucleotides match TRBD2. The DNA sequence is as follows: TGTGCCAGCAGCTCCTTCTTTAGCGGGGAAACAGATACGCAGTATTTT. This translates into CASSSFFSGETDTQYF. The full variable domain, completed from the reference TRBV7-9 and TRBJ2-3 proteins outside the CDR3, reads DTGVSQNPRHKITKRGQNVTFRCDPISEHNRLYWYRQTLGQGPEFLTYFQNEAQLEKSRLLSDRFSAERPKGSFSTLEIQRTEQGDSAMYLCASSSFFSGETDTQYFGPGTRLTVL.